These T cell receptor beta chains were read from a single sample in a study of cytomegalovirus exposure and HLA in healthy donors. Generated by immunoSEQ multiplex PCR, the TCRdb table keeps only in-frame clones and is missing some. The sample includes 250,000 to 350,000 clones, approximately 90% of them seen just once. Sequencing used PBMCs. All receptors derive from a woman aged 18-30 years in good health and CMV-seronegative. CDR3s include the opening cysteine and the closing phenylalanine or tryptophan. A D gene is named only where the DNA matches it firmly. Some rows have no size entry. The others give once, few or many, or a class for an expanded clone.

v_gene	j_gene	abundance	d_gene	CDR3aa	CDR3nt
TRBV27	TRBJ2-3	-	-	CASSLWASTDTQYF	TGTGCCAGCAGTCTCTGGGCAAGCACAGATACGCAGTATTTT
TRBV7-9	TRBJ1-4	-	TRBD1	CASSLRGRGHEKLFF	TGTGCCAGCAGCTTAAGGGGCAGGGGGCATGAAAAACTGTTTTTT
TRBV6-1	TRBJ1-1	-	TRBD1	CASSDPGTDLNTEAFF	TGTGCCAGCAGTGACCCCGGGACAGACTTGAACACTGAAGCTTTCTTT
TRBV19	TRBJ2-3	-	TRBD1	CASSIEGTADTDTQYF	TGTGCCAGTAGTATAGAGGGGACAGCGGACACAGATACGCAGTATTTT
TRBV29-1	TRBJ1-2	-	-	CSVDGGFSLTYGYTF	TGCAGCGTTGATGGAGGATTCAGTCTTACCTATGGCTACACCTTC
TRBV28	TRBJ2-7	-	-	CASSAPGRNPYEQYF	TGTGCCAGCAGTGCCCCCGGGAGAAATCCCTACGAGCAGTACTTC
TRBV2	TRBJ2-3	-	TRBD2	CASSGGLAGVIDTQYF	TGTGCCAGCAGTGGCGGACTAGCGGGAGTGATAGATACGCAGTATTTT
TRBV27	TRBJ2-3	-	-	CASSLSVDTDTQYF	TGTGCCAGCAGTTTATCAGTGGACACTGATACGCAGTATTTT
TRBV6-5	TRBJ1-1	-	TRBD1	CASSYSVQGETEAFF	TGTGCCAGCAGTTACTCGGTACAGGGGGAAACTGAAGCTTTCTTT
TRBV4-2	TRBJ2-2	-	-	CASSHTIDSTGELFF	TGTGCCAGCAGCCACACAATAGACAGTACCGGGGAGCTGTTTTTT
TRBV6-6	TRBJ2-2	-	-	CASSDRTGELFF	TGTGCCAGCTCCGACAGGACCGGGGAGCTGTTTTTT
TRBV7-2	TRBJ2-4	-	TRBD2	CASSSTSGTVAKNIQYF	TGTGCCAGCAGCTCGACTAGCGGGACGGTGGCCAAAAACATTCAGTACTTC
TRBV28	TRBJ2-7	-	-	CASSLQGNLEEQYF	TGTGCCAGCAGTTTACAGGGGAACCTGGAGGAGCAGTACTTC
TRBV5-1	TRBJ2-7	-	-	CASSAGTPYEQYF	TGCGCCAGCAGCGCCGGGACTCCATACGAGCAGTACTTC
TRBV19	TRBJ2-2	-	-	CASSTFTGELFF	TGTGCCAGTAGTACCTTCACCGGGGAGCTGTTTTTT
TRBV4-1	TRBJ2-7	-	-	CASSQGLGHSYEQYF	TGCGCCAGCAGCCAAGGGCTGGGGCACAGCTACGAGCAGTACTTC
TRBV5-1	TRBJ2-5	-	-	CASSLLTGYQETQYF	TGCGCCAGCAGCTTGTTAACGGGGTACCAAGAGACCCAGTACTTC
TRBV6-5	TRBJ2-1	-	-	CASSYTGENNEQFF	TGTGCCAGCAGTTACACGGGGGAGAATAATGAGCAGTTCTTC
TRBV5-6	TRBJ1-2	-	-	CASSGGDGYTF	TGTGCCAGCAGCGGGGGGGACGGCTACACCTTC
TRBV11-2	TRBJ1-5	-	-	CASSSEGQPQHF	TGTGCCAGCAGTTCGGAGGGGCAGCCCCAGCATTTT
TRBV28	TRBJ1-1	-	-	CASSFLSGVPTEAFF	TGTGCCAGCAGTTTCCTCTCGGGGGTACCCACTGAAGCTTTCTTT
TRBV7-8	TRBJ1-2	-	-	CASSLAPREGSGYTF	TGTGCCAGCAGCTTAGCCCCCCGGGAGGGTTCGGGCTACACCTTC
TRBV27	TRBJ2-2	-	TRBD2	CASSLWGEGPTGELFF	TGTGCCAGCAGTTTATGGGGGGAGGGCCCCACCGGGGAGCTGTTTTTT
TRBV2	TRBJ2-3	-	TRBD2	CAIRTPGLAIDTQYF	TGTGCAATTCGAACCCCGGGACTAGCAATAGATACGCAGTATTTT
TRBV4-3	TRBJ2-2	-	TRBD2	CASSQDSVATSGRSAGELFF	TGCGCCAGCAGCCAAGATTCAGTGGCTACTAGCGGGAGAAGCGCCGGGGAGCTGTTTTTT
TRBV6-5	TRBJ2-3	-	TRBD1	CASKADTGAGTQYF	TGTGCCAGTAAAGCCGATACAGGGGCCGGTACGCAGTATTTT
TRBV19	TRBJ1-2	-	TRBD1	CASSKGQGRYGYTF	TGTGCCAGTAGCAAGGGACAGGGACGCTATGGCTACACCTTC
TRBV19	TRBJ2-7	-	TRBD2	CASSQLAGPYEQYF	TGTGCCAGTAGTCAACTAGCGGGACCCTACGAGCAGTACTTC
TRBV9	TRBJ2-2	-	TRBD1	CASRKGGQGTGELFF	TGTGCCAGCAGGAAAGGGGGACAGGGCACCGGGGAGCTGTTTTTT
TRBV6-5	TRBJ2-2	-	TRBD1	CASSYLDRGHTGELFF	TGTGCCAGCAGTTACTTGGACAGGGGGCACACCGGGGAGCTGTTTTTT
TRBV7-2	TRBJ2-7	-	-	CASSPSEQHAYEQYF	TGTGCCAGCAGCCCCTCGGAACAGCATGCCTACGAGCAGTACTTC
TRBV6-5	TRBJ1-2	-	TRBD1	CASSPGQGARLGYTF	TGTGCCAGCAGCCCCGGACAGGGGGCGAGGCTTGGCTACACCTTC
TRBV11-2	TRBJ1-1	-	-	CASSSSAGAGEAFF	TGTGCCAGCAGCTCCTCCGCGGGGGCGGGTGAAGCTTTCTTT
TRBV7-2	TRBJ2-4	-	-	CASSSPGGARRGKNIQYF	TGTGCCAGCAGCTCCCCTGGAGGGGCCCGGAGGGGCAAAAACATTCAGTACTTC
TRBV7-9	TRBJ2-1	-	TRBD1	CASSPPGTADNEQFF	TGTGCCAGCAGCCCCCCCGGGACAGCTGACAATGAGCAGTTCTTC
TRBV6-5	TRBJ2-7	-	-	CASSYLTGAEQYF	TGTGCCAGCAGTTATCTTACCGGAGCCGAGCAGTACTTC
TRBV7-2	TRBJ1-2	-	-	CASSPRGGDERSYTF	TGTGCCAGCAGCCCCCGTGGCGGGGATGAGAGGAGCTACACCTTC
TRBV28	TRBJ2-4	-	TRBD1	CASSRQGAGGKNIQYF	TGTGCCAGCAGTAGACAGGGGGCTGGGGGCAAAAACATTCAGTACTTC
TRBV2	TRBJ2-3	-	TRBD2	CASSDGLAGSTDTQYF	TGTGCCAGCAGTGATGGACTAGCGGGTAGCACAGATACGCAGTATTTT
TRBV5-1	TRBJ2-7	-	-	CASSWGTQNYEQYF	TGCGCCAGCAGCTGGGGGACTCAAAACTACGAGCAGTACTTC
TRBV29-1	TRBJ1-4	-	TRBD1	CSAHGQGTNEKLFF	TGCAGCGCCCACGGACAGGGAACTAATGAAAAACTGTTTTTT
TRBV9	TRBJ1-1	-	-	CASSVVSSEAFF	TGTGCCAGCAGCGTAGTTTCTTCTGAAGCTTTCTTT
TRBV2	TRBJ2-7	-	TRBD1	CASSPTGSSYEQYF	TGTGCCAGCAGCCCGACAGGGAGCTCCTACGAGCAGTACTTC
TRBV27	TRBJ1-2	-	TRBD1	CASSSGQGRGPYGYTF	TGTGCCAGCAGTTCCGGACAGGGCAGAGGCCCCTATGGCTACACCTTC
TRBV29-1	TRBJ2-1	-	TRBD1	CSGGQGAGEQFF	TGCAGCGGCGGACAGGGGGCCGGTGAGCAGTTCTTC
TRBV30	TRBJ2-5	-	TRBD1	CAWSATGRETQYF	TGTGCCTGGAGTGCGACAGGGAGAGAGACCCAGTACTTC
TRBV7-9	TRBJ2-5	-	-	CASSKGEAQYF	TGTGCCAGCAGCAAAGGGGAGGCCCAGTACTTC
TRBV6-6	TRBJ2-1	few	-	CASSLSGHYEQFF	TGTGCCAGCAGCCTTTCGGGACACTATGAGCAGTTCTTC